The 28 T cell receptor beta chains presented below share a single source sample, sequenced in a study of T cell repertoires in ileal Crohn's disease (dated by TCRdb to the late 2010s). The library was made by the immunoSEQ multiplex PCR assay. Drawn from immuneACCESS, this table holds only the in-frame rearrangements with V and J called that TCRdb kept. Clones are partly lost; checked studies trace under half to an unresolved V gene and leave the rest unexplained. The sample table shows 13,000 or so clones, and more than 80% are seen once. Roughly 17% of the sample rests with the top ten. This sample's time point label indicates: neoterminal ileum biopsy at postoperative endoscopy, about 6 months after surgery. The specimen was ileal tissue. The receptors were sampled from an adult with Crohn's disease.

The CDR3 sequence is CASSLRNLAGVSPDTQYF. Here the CDR3 DNA reads TGCGCCAGCAGCTTGCGGAACCTAGCGGGAGTAAGCCCAGATACGCAGTATTTT. The rearrangement joins TRBV5-1 to TRBJ2-3; 10 bases align to TRBD2. The CDR3 spans 18 residues. Trimming took 1 base from V and 4 from J; bases not matched to a gene: 12. Germline V gene data show CDR1 as SGHRS and CDR2 as YFSETQ.

The CDR3: CASSDGESTDTQYF. The CDR3 region has the DNA TGTGCCAGCAGTGATGGGGAGAGCACAGATACGCAGTATTTT. V gene TRBV6-4 combines with J gene TRBJ2-3, with D possibly TRBD2 on 5 matching bases. CDR1 is MRHNA and CDR2 is SNTAGT in the germline V gene. There are 14 residues in the CDR3. Trimming took 3 bases from V and 0 from J, leaving 7 bases between them.

The gene calls are TRBV19 and TRBJ2-6; weak D call: TRBD2 (5 bases). CDR3 length: 15 residues. Per germline, CDR1 LNHDA and CDR2 SQIVND (reference sequence). Trimming took 6 bases from V and 2 from J, leaving 11 bases between them. CDR3: CASRQPGTGANVLTF. The CDR3, as DNA: TGTGCCAGTAGGCAACCGGGGACTGGGGCCAACGTCCTGACTTTC.

The chain joins TRBV7-2 to TRBJ2-3; possible D gene TRBD2, 6 bases. The germline gives CDR1 SGHTA, CDR2 FQGNSA. Trimming removed 4 bases at V and 0 bases at J, with 11 bases between. The CDR3 spans 15 residues. CDR3 in DNA: TGTGCCAGCAGCTCCGGGGGACCTAGCACAGATACGCAGTATTTT. It codes for CASSSGGPSTDTQYF.

The chain recombines TRBV7-9 with TRBJ1-3, with 7 bases lining up with TRBD1. This CDR3 comprises 19 residues. Germline loops: CDR1 SEHNR, CDR2 FQNEAQ (reference sequence). The V segment lost 4 bases and the J segment 1 base; nucleotides outside the gene matches: 16. This chain's CDR3 is CASSSPTGSTPRSGNTIYF. The CDR3 DNA sequence: TGTGCCAGCAGCTCCCCGACAGGGTCTACTCCACGATCTGGAAACACCATATATTTT.

V gene TRBV15 combines with J gene TRBJ2-5; 10 bases agree with TRBD1. The CDR3 extends over 15 amino acids. V trimming: 6 bases; J trimming: 5 bases; junction bases outside the gene matches: 9. CDR1 LNHNV and CDR2 YYDKDF come from the germline V gene (reference sequence). CDR3 loop: CATSQDRTGGETQYF. The CDR3 DNA reads TGTGCCACCAGTCAGGATCGGACAGGGGGGGAGACCCAGTACTTC.

The chain carries TRBV4-3 and TRBJ1-4; D call uncertain. The germline V gene encodes CDR1 LGHNA and CDR2 YSLEER. This CDR3 spans 13 amino acids. V shed 5 bases and J shed 4 bases, with 8 bases lying between them. Here the CDR3 DNA reads TGCGCCAGCAGCAATAGTGTTAATGAAAAACTGTTTTTT. It translates to CASSNSVNEKLFF.

The chain combines TRBV5-1 with TRBJ2-1; perhaps TRBD1 as D (6 bases). The CDR3 consists of 14 residues. Trimming pared 5 bases from V and 5 bases from J, leaving 14 bases between. From germline, CDR1 is SGHRS and CDR2 YFSETQ. DNA for the CDR3: TGCGCCAGCAGTTACAGACAGGTTAACAATGAGCAGTTCTTC. It yields the protein CASSYRQVNNEQFF.

CDR3 sequence (DNA): TGTGCCAGCAGCCGAACAGGGATCGGGTACGAGCAGTACTTC. It codes for CASSRTGIGYEQYF. The rearrangement links TRBV7-2 to TRBJ2-7; perhaps TRBD1 as D (6 bases). Trimming pared 5 bases from V and 4 bases from J, leaving 15 bases between. Per germline, CDR1 SGHTA and CDR2 FQGNSA. This CDR3 has 14 amino acids.

This chain joins TRBV2 and TRBJ1-5, with 7 bases matching TRBD1. The length of the CDR3 is 15 residues. V lost 5 bases and J lost 7; bases outside the gene matches: 11. In germline, CDR1 is SNHLY, CDR2 FYNNEI. This CDR3 reads CASSPQTGMGQPQHF. The CDR3 nucleotides read TGTGCCAGCAGTCCCCAGACAGGGATGGGCCAGCCCCAGCATTTT.

The chain carries TRBV5-1 and TRBJ2-7; a possible D gene is TRBD2 (6 bases). V lost 5 bases, J lost 0 bases, and 12 bases lay in between. The CDR3 is 14 residues long. The germline V gene has CDR1 SGHRS and CDR2 YFSETQ. DNA for the CDR3: TGCGCCAGCAGGGGACTGGGCGACTCCTACGAGCAGTACTTC. Its protein is CASRGLGDSYEQYF.

The genes are TRBV11-3 and TRBJ2-2; 12 nucleotides line up with TRBD2. The ends lost 4 bases at V and 9 bases at J; junction bases unmatched: 9. Germline CDR1 is SGHNT and CDR2 is YENEEA. The CDR3 has 16 residues. CDR3 coding DNA: TGTGCCAGCAGCTCCGGACTAGCGGGACCCCCCAGGGAGCTGTTTTTT. As protein: CASSSGLAGPPRELFF. Looking up the rest from reference TRBV11-3 and TRBJ2-2 gives the full variable domain: EAGVVQSPRYKIIEKKQPVAFWCNPISGHNTLYWYLQNLGQGPELLIRYENEEAVDDSQLPKDRFSAERLKGVDSTLKIQPAELGDSAVYLCASSSGLAGPPRELFFGEGSRLTVL.

The chain employs TRBV5-4 and TRBJ1-4, with D possibly being TRBD1 (5 bases). Germline CDR1 is SGHNT and CDR2 is YYREEE (reference sequence). This CDR3 contains 16 residues. V was pared by 4 bases and J by 3 bases, with 16 bases between. The CDR3 loop reads CASSPLLGGANEKLFF. CDR3 nucleotide sequence: TGTGCCAGCAGCCCGCTTTTGGGGGGAGCTAATGAAAAACTGTTTTTT.

By frequency in the sample, this clone is large (0.1 to 1%). The chain combines TRBV29-1 with TRBJ1-3, with 9 bases matching TRBD1. The CDR3 spans 13 residues. After removal of 6 bases from V and 2 bases from J, the junction contained 2 bases not matched to a gene. Germline CDR1 reads SQVTM; CDR2 reads ANQGSEA. The DNA of the CDR3 is TGCAGCGTCCGACAGGGGGCTGGAAACACCATATATTTT. It translates to CSVRQGAGNTIYF.

The chain couples TRBV5-1 to TRBJ2-1; no clear D. Germline V gives CDR1 SGHRS, CDR2 YFSETQ. Trimming took off 0 bases at V and 4 bases at J, with 11 bases between the two ends. The CDR3 length is 15 residues. The CDR3 reads CASSLGASLYNEQFF. CDR3 nucleotides: TGCGCCAGCAGCTTGGGGGCATCGCTGTACAATGAGCAGTTCTTC.

This clone was recorded once. This chain connects TRBV2 to TRBJ1-4; tentatively, D is TRBD1 (6 bases). In germline, CDR1 is SNHLY, CDR2 FYNNEI. The CDR3 has 14 residues. V lost 7 bases, J lost 5 bases, and 14 bases lay in between. CDR3 coding DNA: TGTGCCAGCACCCGGGACACGCAAAATGAAAAACTGTTTTTT. It yields the protein CASTRDTQNEKLFF.

This clone was seen only a few times. The chain employs TRBV28 and TRBJ1-1, with 7 bases that match TRBD1. V gave up 6 bases and J gave up 11 bases; unmatched junction bases: 9. Per the germline V gene, CDR1 is MDHEN and CDR2 is SYDVKM. The CDR3 covers 12 residues. CDR3 in amino acids: CASSDYRGKAFF. DNA of the CDR3: TGTGCCAGCAGCGACTACAGGGGCAAGGCTTTCTTT.

The CDR3 DNA reads TGCGCCAGCAGTGTTGCCACAACCTATGGCTACACCTTC. Protein sequence: CASSVATTYGYTF. The chain links TRBV10-2 to TRBJ1-2; D remains unclear. Trimming stripped 4 bases from V and 4 bases from J, with 10 bases between. The CDR3 totals 13 residues. The germline gives CDR1 WSHSY, CDR2 SAAADI.

This chain joins TRBV27 and TRBJ2-3; 10 positions agree with TRBD1. The CDR3 covers 15 residues. The germline V gene encodes CDR1 MNHEY and CDR2 SMNVEV (reference sequence). V was pared by 6 bases and J by 4 bases, with 7 bases of the junction left unmatched. The CDR3 region is CASRWTGGISDTQYF. The CDR3 nucleotides are TGTGCCAGCAGATGGACAGGGGGGATTTCAGATACGCAGTATTTT.

In this sample, this clone turned up a few times. CDR3 nucleotide sequence: TGTGCCAGCAGCTTGGAGGGCTGGGGAAATAACGACTACGAGCAGTACTTC. It encodes CASSLEGWGNNDYEQYF. The chain links TRBV7-9 to TRBJ2-7; D may be TRBD2 (6 bases). The CDR3 totals 17 residues. Germline V lookup: CDR1 SEHNR, CDR2 FQNEAQ (reference sequence). Trimming removed 3 bases from V and 3 bases from J, with 21 bases in between.

The chain uses TRBV2 and TRBJ2-5; 7 bases agree with TRBD2. Germline lookup yields CDR1 SNHLY and CDR2 FYNNEI. The ends lost 4 bases at V and 5 bases at J; junction bases unmatched: 7. The CDR3 extends over 14 amino acids. CDR3 coding DNA: TGTGCCAGCAGTGCCTCCGGTAGCGGGGAGACCCAGTACTTC. Its protein product is CASSASGSGETQYF.

The gene calls are TRBV6-5 and TRBJ2-7; tentative D call: TRBD2 (5 bases). The CDR3 runs to 12 residues. The V end lost 6 bases, the J end lost 3 bases, and 9 bases lay between the germline ends. CDR1 and CDR2 (germline): MNHEY, SVGAGI. CDR3 bases: TGTGCCAGCAGGGCAAGCGGCTACGAGCAGTACTTC. Encoded protein: CASRASGYEQYF.

The chain joins TRBV4-2 to TRBJ1-2, with D perhaps matching TRBD1 (6 bases). V was pared by 4 bases and J by 2 bases, with 14 bases between. Germline V lookup: CDR1 LGHNA, CDR2 YNFKEQ. CDR3 size: 15 residues. The CDR3 region has the DNA TGTGCCAGCAGCCCACGGGGGGGCCCCAACTATGGCTACACCTTC. Its translation is CASSPRGGPNYGYTF.

The chain recombines TRBV2 with TRBJ2-2; 8 positions agree with TRBD1. With V trimmed by 3 bases and J by 7 bases, 7 bases remained unmatched. CDR3 size: 15 residues. The germline V gene encodes CDR1 SNHLY and CDR2 FYNNEI. The CDR3 coding sequence is TGTGCCAGCAGTGAGACCGGGACAGGAGGCGGGGAGCTGTTTTTT. Residues: CASSETGTGGGELFF.

The genes are TRBV2 and TRBJ1-2; D gene ambiguous. The CDR3 is made up of 13 amino acids. The germline V and J ends were trimmed by 3 bases and 4 bases, with 9 bases remaining between them. Germline V gene data show CDR1 as SNHLY and CDR2 as FYNNEI. In DNA form, the CDR3 reads TGTGCCAGCAGTGATCTAGGTGGCTATGGCTACACCTTC. It is translated as CASSDLGGYGYTF.

The chain is built from TRBV4-3 and TRBJ2-7, with a tentative D call TRBD2 (6 bases). The CDR3 totals 13 residues. Germline values: CDR1 LGHNA, CDR2 YSLEER. Trimming took 0 bases from V and 5 from J, leaving 8 bases between them. This chain's CDR3 is CASSQDWGDEQYF. CDR3 sequence (DNA): TGCGCCAGCAGCCAAGATTGGGGGGACGAGCAGTACTTC.

The chain has TRBV5-5 and TRBJ2-7; 7 positions match TRBD1. The CDR3 has 15 amino acids. Germline V gene data show CDR1 as SGHKS and CDR2 as YYEKEE (reference sequence). Trimming removed 2 bases from V and 2 bases from J; junction bases left unmatched: 7. The CDR3 loop reads CASSLTLQGTYEQYF. Written as DNA, the CDR3 is TGTGCCAGCAGCTTAACCTTACAGGGGACCTACGAGCAGTACTTC.

This clone has more than one count but fewer than ten. In DNA form, the CDR3 reads TGTGCCAGCAGCTTAGGTATAGGGGTCCGTACTGAAGCTTTCTTT. Its translation: CASSLGIGVRTEAFF. V is TRBV7-2 and J is TRBJ1-1; D possibly corresponds to TRBD1 (5 bases). The length of the CDR3 is 15 residues. With 1 base removed from V and 5 bases from J, the gap between germline ends came to 14 bases. Germline CDR1 and CDR2: SGHTA and FQGNSA.